The rows below give T cell receptor beta chains drawn from one sample of a study of cytomegalovirus exposure and HLA in healthy donors. Measured with immunoSEQ multiplex PCR; TCRdb has only the in-frame clones, and not every one. The sample includes over 150,000 clones, approximately 78% of them seen just once. Sequenced material: PBMCs. These receptors came from a male donor in good health and CMV-seropositive. Each CDR3 is given with its conserved first and last residue. Each record gives: CDR3 length, D gene, J gene, clone size, V gene, CDR3 protein, CDR3 DNA. D genes are given only for firm matches. Expanded clones get a size class; other rows say once, few or many, or leave the size out.

cdr3_length: 15; d_call: -; j_call: TRBJ2-6; clone_size: -; v_call: TRBV19; cdr3_aa: CASSIEGSGANVLTF; cdr3_nt: TGTGCCAGTAGTATTGAGGGCTCTGGGGCCAACGTCCTGACTTTC
cdr3_length: 14; d_call: TRBD2; j_call: TRBJ2-2; clone_size: -; v_call: TRBV2; cdr3_aa: CAGRLAGVPGELFF; cdr3_nt: TGTGCCGGAAGACTAGCGGGAGTTCCCGGGGAGCTGTTTTTT
cdr3_length: 14; d_call: -; j_call: TRBJ1-2; clone_size: -; v_call: TRBV7-9; cdr3_aa: CASSSTDSAGGYTF; cdr3_nt: TGTGCCAGCAGCTCGACCGACTCCGCGGGTGGCTACACCTTC
cdr3_length: 17; d_call: TRBD1; j_call: TRBJ2-6; clone_size: -; v_call: TRBV27; cdr3_aa: CASSRGRTGSGANGLTF; cdr3_nt: TGTGCCAGCAGTCGGGGCCGGACAGGGTCTGGGGCCAACGGCCTGACTTTC
cdr3_length: 17; d_call: TRBD2; j_call: TRBJ2-5; clone_size: -; v_call: TRBV2; cdr3_aa: CASSEARGGLVRETQYF; cdr3_nt: TGTGCCAGCAGTGAAGCCCGTGGGGGACTAGTCAGAGAGACCCAGTACTTC
cdr3_length: 14; d_call: -; j_call: TRBJ1-2; clone_size: -; v_call: TRBV11-2; cdr3_aa: CASSSTVGYYGYTF; cdr3_nt: TGTGCCAGCAGCTCTACGGTGGGCTACTATGGCTACACCTTC
cdr3_length: 13; d_call: -; j_call: TRBJ2-7; clone_size: -; v_call: TRBV7-2; cdr3_aa: CASSLEPLYEQYF; cdr3_nt: TGTGCCAGCAGCTTAGAGCCACTCTACGAGCAGTACTTC
cdr3_length: 15; d_call: -; j_call: TRBJ1-5; clone_size: -; v_call: TRBV19; cdr3_aa: CASSVRRGAGQPQHF; cdr3_nt: TGTGCCAGTAGTGTCCGGCGGGGGGCGGGTCAGCCCCAGCATTTT
cdr3_length: 14; d_call: -; j_call: TRBJ1-2; clone_size: -; v_call: TRBV9; cdr3_aa: CASSAMGQRVGYTF; cdr3_nt: TGTGCCAGCAGCGCCATGGGGCAGCGAGTGGGCTACACCTTC
cdr3_length: 15; d_call: TRBD1; j_call: TRBJ2-2; clone_size: -; v_call: TRBV11-3; cdr3_aa: CASSSWTGDTGELFF; cdr3_nt: TGTGCCAGCAGCTCCTGGACAGGGGACACCGGGGAGCTGTTTTTT
cdr3_length: 14; d_call: TRBD1; j_call: TRBJ2-2; clone_size: -; v_call: TRBV19; cdr3_aa: CASRGQVITGELFF; cdr3_nt: TGTGCCAGTAGAGGACAGGTGATAACCGGGGAGCTGTTTTTT
cdr3_length: 16; d_call: TRBD1; j_call: TRBJ2-2; clone_size: few; v_call: TRBV4-2; cdr3_aa: CASSSRGTGDTGELFF; cdr3_nt: TGTGCCAGCAGCTCCAGGGGGACAGGGGACACCGGGGAGCTGTTTTTT
cdr3_length: 15; d_call: TRBD2; j_call: TRBJ2-2; clone_size: few; v_call: TRBV19; cdr3_aa: CASSNLAGGFGELFF; cdr3_nt: TGTGCCAGTAGTAACCTTGCGGGAGGGTTCGGGGAGCTGTTTTTT
cdr3_length: 16; d_call: TRBD1; j_call: TRBJ1-2; clone_size: -; v_call: TRBV5-4; cdr3_aa: CASSLDRGRTNYGYTF; cdr3_nt: TGTGCCAGCAGCTTGGACAGGGGGCGGACGAACTATGGCTACACCTTC
cdr3_length: 11; d_call: TRBD1; j_call: TRBJ1-2; clone_size: -; v_call: TRBV30; cdr3_aa: CAYRGNYGYTF; cdr3_nt: TGTGCCTACAGGGGAAACTATGGCTACACCTTC
cdr3_length: 14; d_call: -; j_call: TRBJ1-2; clone_size: -; v_call: TRBV6-1; cdr3_aa: CASSVTHLGTGYTF; cdr3_nt: TGTGCCAGCAGTGTCACCCACCTCGGTACCGGCTACACCTTC
cdr3_length: 14; d_call: TRBD1; j_call: TRBJ2-2; clone_size: few; v_call: TRBV10-2; cdr3_aa: CASSEWTGTGELFF; cdr3_nt: TGCGCCAGCAGTGAGTGGACAGGGACCGGGGAGCTGTTTTTT
cdr3_length: 14; d_call: TRBD2; j_call: TRBJ2-3; clone_size: -; v_call: TRBV5-1; cdr3_aa: CASSLGTSRDTQYF; cdr3_nt: TGCGCCAGCAGCTTGGGGACTAGCCGCGATACGCAGTATTTT
cdr3_length: 17; d_call: -; j_call: TRBJ2-1; clone_size: -; v_call: TRBV18; cdr3_aa: CASSPRAWAGNEVEQFF; cdr3_nt: TGTGCCAGCTCACCTAGGGCGTGGGCAGGGAATGAGGTTGAGCAGTTCTTC
cdr3_length: 14; d_call: TRBD1; j_call: TRBJ1-2; clone_size: -; v_call: TRBV30; cdr3_aa: CAWSSTTGGLGYTF; cdr3_nt: TGTGCCTGGAGTAGTACGACAGGGGGATTAGGCTACACCTTC
cdr3_length: 13; d_call: -; j_call: TRBJ1-1; clone_size: once; v_call: TRBV28; cdr3_aa: CATWRGSNTEAFF; cdr3_nt: TGTGCCACCTGGAGGGGTTCGAACACTGAAGCTTTCTTT
cdr3_length: 13; d_call: TRBD1; j_call: TRBJ1-1; clone_size: -; v_call: TRBV2; cdr3_aa: CASSGQGHTEAFF; cdr3_nt: TGTGCCAGCAGCGGACAGGGCCACACTGAAGCTTTCTTT
cdr3_length: 15; d_call: TRBD1; j_call: TRBJ1-1; clone_size: -; v_call: TRBV19; cdr3_aa: CASSLRQGGNTEAFF; cdr3_nt: TGTGCCAGTAGTCTCAGACAGGGGGGCAACACTGAAGCTTTCTTT
cdr3_length: 14; d_call: TRBD1; j_call: TRBJ1-1; clone_size: -; v_call: TRBV7-9; cdr3_aa: CASSLGQGDTEAFF; cdr3_nt: TGTGCCAGCAGCTTAGGGCAGGGGGACACTGAAGCTTTCTTT
cdr3_length: 12; d_call: -; j_call: TRBJ2-3; clone_size: few; v_call: TRBV27; cdr3_aa: CASSFSLDTQYF; cdr3_nt: TGTGCCAGCAGTTTCTCTCTGGATACGCAGTATTTT
cdr3_length: 11; d_call: -; j_call: TRBJ1-2; clone_size: few; v_call: TRBV30; cdr3_aa: CAWSAGYGYTF; cdr3_nt: TGTGCCTGGAGTGCCGGCTATGGCTACACCTTC
cdr3_length: 14; d_call: -; j_call: TRBJ1-4; clone_size: -; v_call: TRBV5-1; cdr3_aa: CASSFQGSVEKLFF; cdr3_nt: TGCGCCAGCAGCTTCCAGGGGAGTGTTGAAAAACTGTTTTTT
cdr3_length: 16; d_call: TRBD2; j_call: TRBJ2-7; clone_size: -; v_call: TRBV5-6; cdr3_aa: CASSAPRGGGSYEQYF; cdr3_nt: TGTGCCAGCAGCGCCCCGAGGGGCGGGGGTTCCTACGAGCAGTACTTC
cdr3_length: 18; d_call: TRBD2; j_call: TRBJ2-2; clone_size: -; v_call: TRBV4-1; cdr3_aa: CASSQGPSGRAQTGELFF; cdr3_nt: TGCGCCAGCAGCCAAGGCCCTAGCGGGAGGGCCCAAACCGGGGAGCTGTTTTTT
cdr3_length: 16; d_call: -; j_call: TRBJ2-7; clone_size: -; v_call: TRBV6-1; cdr3_aa: CASSEGRALSSYEQYF; cdr3_nt: TGTGCCAGCAGTGAAGGGAGGGCCTTGAGCTCCTACGAGCAGTACTTC
cdr3_length: 16; d_call: -; j_call: TRBJ1-1; clone_size: -; v_call: TRBV9; cdr3_aa: CASSARSGGEDTEAFF; cdr3_nt: TGTGCCAGCAGCGCCCGGTCGGGGGGAGAAGACACTGAAGCTTTCTTT
cdr3_length: 15; d_call: -; j_call: TRBJ2-2; clone_size: -; v_call: TRBV14; cdr3_aa: CASSQIRGNTGELFF; cdr3_nt: TGTGCCAGCAGCCAAATCAGGGGGAACACCGGGGAGCTGTTTTTT
cdr3_length: 14; d_call: -; j_call: TRBJ1-2; clone_size: -; v_call: TRBV6-5; cdr3_aa: CASSYGQGLGGYTF; cdr3_nt: TGTGCCAGCAGTTACGGTCAGGGGTTGGGAGGCTACACCTTC
cdr3_length: 16; d_call: TRBD2; j_call: TRBJ2-3; clone_size: -; v_call: TRBV5-1; cdr3_aa: CASSYTSGAITDTQYF; cdr3_nt: TGCGCCAGCAGCTATACTAGCGGGGCGATCACAGATACGCAGTATTTT
cdr3_length: 14; d_call: TRBD1; j_call: TRBJ1-1; clone_size: -; v_call: TRBV7-2; cdr3_aa: CASSFDRANTEAFF; cdr3_nt: TGTGCCAGCAGCTTTGACAGGGCGAACACTGAAGCTTTCTTT
cdr3_length: 15; d_call: -; j_call: TRBJ2-7; clone_size: -; v_call: TRBV5-5; cdr3_aa: CASSRGGALTYEQYF; cdr3_nt: TGTGCCAGCAGCCGTGGGGGGGCCCTAACCTACGAGCAGTACTTC
cdr3_length: 14; d_call: TRBD1; j_call: TRBJ1-4; clone_size: -; v_call: TRBV30; cdr3_aa: CAWGQGTTNEKLFF; cdr3_nt: TGTGCCTGGGGACAGGGGACAACTAATGAAAAACTGTTTTTT
cdr3_length: 12; d_call: -; j_call: TRBJ1-6; clone_size: -; v_call: TRBV2; cdr3_aa: CATRLDNSPLHF; cdr3_nt: TGTGCCACCCGACTAGATAATTCACCCCTCCACTTT
cdr3_length: 15; d_call: -; j_call: TRBJ1-6; clone_size: -; v_call: TRBV11-3; cdr3_aa: CASSLNRRLGSPLHF; cdr3_nt: TGTGCCAGCAGCTTAAACAGGCGGCTTGGGTCACCCCTCCACTTT
cdr3_length: 14; d_call: -; j_call: TRBJ2-2; clone_size: -; v_call: TRBV19; cdr3_aa: CASTPRGSGGELFF; cdr3_nt: TGTGCCAGTACCCCTAGGGGGAGCGGCGGGGAGCTGTTTTTT
cdr3_length: 19; d_call: TRBD2; j_call: TRBJ2-1; clone_size: -; v_call: TRBV29-1; cdr3_aa: CSVDVPASGGEVAYNEQFF; cdr3_nt: TGCAGCGTTGATGTTCCGGCTAGCGGGGGTGAAGTTGCCTACAATGAGCAGTTCTTC
cdr3_length: 15; d_call: -; j_call: TRBJ1-2; clone_size: -; v_call: TRBV5-1; cdr3_aa: CASSLASVTNYGYTF; cdr3_nt: TGCGCCAGCAGCTTGGCATCAGTTACTAACTATGGCTACACCTTC
cdr3_length: 12; d_call: -; j_call: TRBJ1-2; clone_size: -; v_call: TRBV28; cdr3_aa: CASSGLRRSYTF; cdr3_nt: TGTGCCAGCAGCGGGTTGCGGCGGAGCTACACCTTC
cdr3_length: 15; d_call: TRBD1; j_call: TRBJ2-6; clone_size: -; v_call: TRBV7-2; cdr3_aa: CASSFQGAGANGLTF; cdr3_nt: TGTGCCAGCAGCTTTCAGGGGGCTGGGGCCAACGGCCTGACTTTC
cdr3_length: 13; d_call: -; j_call: TRBJ1-1; clone_size: -; v_call: TRBV6-1; cdr3_aa: CASSPSGFLWAFF; cdr3_nt: TGTGCCAGCAGTCCCTCAGGGTTTCTCTGGGCTTTCTTT
cdr3_length: 11; d_call: -; j_call: TRBJ1-1; clone_size: -; v_call: TRBV20-1; cdr3_aa: CSSGLNTEAFF; cdr3_nt: TGCAGTTCGGGGTTGAACACTGAAGCTTTCTTT
cdr3_length: 12; d_call: -; j_call: TRBJ1-6; clone_size: -; v_call: TRBV2; cdr3_aa: CASTSDNSPLHF; cdr3_nt: TGTGCCAGCACCAGCGATAATTCACCCCTCCACTTT
cdr3_length: 18; d_call: TRBD1; j_call: TRBJ1-5; clone_size: -; v_call: TRBV19; cdr3_aa: CASSNPRTGIYSNQPQHF; cdr3_nt: TGTGCCAGTAGTAACCCCCGGACAGGGATTTATAGCAATCAGCCCCAGCATTTT
cdr3_length: 15; d_call: -; j_call: TRBJ1-5; clone_size: -; v_call: TRBV18; cdr3_aa: CASSSDTELNQPQHF; cdr3_nt: TGTGCCAGCTCATCGGACACCGAGCTCAATCAGCCCCAGCATTTT
cdr3_length: 13; d_call: -; j_call: TRBJ1-1; clone_size: once; v_call: TRBV30; cdr3_aa: CAWSNPGGTEAFF; cdr3_nt: TGTGCCTGGAGTAACCCTGGAGGCACTGAAGCTTTCTTT
cdr3_length: 14; d_call: -; j_call: TRBJ2-1; clone_size: once; v_call: TRBV10-3; cdr3_aa: CAISESPGKNEQFF; cdr3_nt: TGTGCCATCAGTGAGTCGCCAGGGAAAAATGAGCAGTTCTTC
cdr3_length: 14; d_call: TRBD2; j_call: TRBJ2-5; clone_size: -; v_call: TRBV15; cdr3_aa: CATSRRGGEETQYF; cdr3_nt: TGTGCCACCAGCAGACGGGGGGGCGAAGAGACCCAGTACTTC
cdr3_length: 16; d_call: TRBD1; j_call: TRBJ1-5; clone_size: -; v_call: TRBV5-8; cdr3_aa: CASSLVGQGANQPQHF; cdr3_nt: TGTGCCAGCAGCTTGGTGGGACAGGGAGCCAATCAGCCCCAGCATTTT
cdr3_length: 15; d_call: TRBD1; j_call: TRBJ2-4; clone_size: few; v_call: TRBV30; cdr3_aa: CAWETGGKTKNIQYF; cdr3_nt: TGTGCCTGGGAAACAGGGGGAAAGACCAAAAACATTCAGTACTTC
cdr3_length: 15; d_call: TRBD1; j_call: TRBJ2-5; clone_size: -; v_call: TRBV2; cdr3_aa: CASRRQGGIQETQYF; cdr3_nt: TGTGCCAGCAGACGACAGGGGGGGATCCAAGAGACCCAGTACTTC